The sequence of this T cell receptor beta chain was determined in a study of cytomegalovirus exposure and HLA in healthy donors. Study findings and constraints: The sole available immune exposure information was CMV serostatus.

The CDR3 sequence is 12 residues long. The V end lost 3 bases, the J end lost 0 bases, and 5 bases lay between the germline ends. Germline lookup yields CDR1 SQVTM and CDR2 ANQGSEA. Primers included in the PCR were 60 Vbeta and 13 Jbeta primers. The protocol was immunoSEQ multiplex PCR, while the TCRdb copy is restricted to in-frame clones and leaves out a portion. The table shows about 200,000 clones, with roughly 80% occurring only once. Remarks on this clone: Antigen unknown.

This TCR was sampled from a girl aged 2-15 years in good health and CMV-seronegative. The chain carries TRBV29-1 and TRBJ1-1, with D hard to call. Input material: PBMCs. The CDR3 DNA is TGCAGCGTTGACCTAGTGAACACTGAAGCTTTCTTT. It encodes CSVDLVNTEAFF. Full variable domain (missing parts from reference TRBV29-1 and TRBJ1-1): SAVISQKPSRDICQRGTSLTIQCQVDSQVTMMFWYRQQPGQSLTLIATANQGSEATYESGFVIDKFPISRPNLTFSTLTVSNMSPEDSSIYLCSVDLVNTEAFFGQGTRLTVV.